The present entry profiles one T cell receptor (beta chain) with its context. Per the study methods: Reference gene primer amplification gave nucleated cell count estimates. Produced via immunoSEQ multiplex PCR; TCRdb's table is partial and in-frame only. Clonal size and the V and J genes are those of that table, whereas D and trimming came from the DNA. The sample shows under 200,000 clones, roughly four fifths of them seen only once. The sample belongs to a study of blood T cell repertoires in COVID-19. Across the study: COVID-19 samples, acute and convalescent, were from the United States, Italy and Spain. From T cells, B-cell-depleted T cells, or PBMCs came the material, which was cDNA or gDNA.

This CDR3 comprises 14 residues. The V and J ends lost 5 bases and 0 bases respectively, with 11 bases between them. Germline-derived CDR1 and CDR2 are GTSNPN and SVGIG (reference sequence). This clonotype originated in a man aged 65 to 79 with active or convalescent COVID-19. V usage is TRBV30 and J usage is TRBJ1-5; D is uncertain. The specimen was peripheral blood. CDR3 sequence (DNA): TGTGCCTGGGCTACAGCTAATAGCAATCAGCCCCAGCATTTT. Translating gives CAWATANSNQPQHF.